This T cell receptor (beta chain) was observed in a study of blood T cell repertoires in COVID-19. Study background: Italy, Spain and the United States were the sources of the convalescent and acute COVID-19 samples. T cells, B-cell-depleted T cells, or PBMCs provided the cDNA or gDNA that served as material.

Between the trimmed V and J ends, which lost 6 bases and 4 bases, there was a span of 14 bases. CDR3 length equals 13 residues. Germline-derived CDR1 and CDR2 are SGHRS and YFSETQ. Authors' data handling: Reference gene primer amplification yielded estimated nucleated cell counts. TCRdb keeps only in-frame clones here, not all; method: immunoSEQ multiplex PCR. D and trimming were read from the DNA, whereas the V and J calls and clone size are those reported in that table. The data contain 120,000 or so clones, about 80% of them singletons. The V gene is TRBV5-1, the J gene TRBJ2-7, with D uncertain. The sequencing sample was made of peripheral blood. The receptor comes from a woman in her fifties or sixties with acute or convalescent COVID-19. The DNA for the CDR3 is TGCGCCAGCACCCCCACTGAAGCATACGAGCAGTACTTC. It is translated as CASTPTEAYEQYF.